Listed here are 30 T cell receptor beta chains from one sample, sequenced in a study of control samples from healthy donors and cancer patients. The protocol was immunoSEQ multiplex PCR, while the TCRdb copy is restricted to in-frame clones and leaves out a portion. This table holds 150,000 or so clones, approximately 94% found once. The sequenced material came from blood. The receptors were gathered from a man in his late teens or twenties in good health.

The chain combines TRBV6-5 with TRBJ1-1; D is unclear. V was clipped by 0 bases and J by 8 bases, with 10 bases between them. The CDR3 has 13 amino acids. Germline CDR1 reads MNHEY; CDR2 reads SVGAGI. CDR3 in amino acids: CASSYSNRAEAFF. CDR3 nucleotides: TGTGCCAGCAGTTACTCGAACCGGGCGGAAGCTTTCTTT.

This chain connects TRBV6-4 to TRBJ2-5; weak D call: TRBD2 (7 bases). The V gene lost 0 bases and the J gene lost 5 bases, with 16 bases spanning the gap. The germline gives CDR1 MRHNA, CDR2 SNTAGT. The CDR3 length is 16 residues. The CDR3 coding sequence is TGTGCCAGCAGTGACTCGGGGAGGGGGGGCCAGGAGACCCAGTACTTC. As protein: CASSDSGRGGQETQYF.

V is TRBV7-9 and J is TRBJ1-1; D remains ambiguous. The CDR3 has 14 amino acids. V gave up 4 bases and J gave up 8 bases, with 17 bases separating them. Germline CDR1 SEHNR, CDR2 FQNEAQ (reference sequence). CDR3 protein: CASSYYEPHGEAFF. The CDR3 nucleotides are TGTGCCAGCAGCTATTATGAACCTCACGGGGAAGCTTTCTTT.

The chain links TRBV11-3 to TRBJ2-1, with 8 nucleotides matching TRBD2. Germline loops: CDR1 SGHNT, CDR2 YENEEA. This CDR3 has 15 amino acids. V shed 2 bases, J shed 6 bases, and the junction held 6 bases outside the gene matches. CDR3 sequence reads: CASSLSREGGNEQFF. The CDR3 DNA is TGTGCCAGCAGCTTATCCCGGGAGGGGGGCAATGAGCAGTTCTTC.

With regard to this clone: Other DNA sequences in this sample translate to the same CDR3. The DNA of the CDR3 is TGTGCCAGCAGTTACTCCGCAGAGAACACTGAAGCTTTCTTT. As protein: CASSYSAENTEAFF. V is TRBV6-5 and J is TRBJ1-1; D remains unclear. The V and J ends lost 0 bases and 1 base respectively, with 6 bases between them. This CDR3 contains 14 residues. Germline loops: CDR1 MNHEY, CDR2 SVGAGI.

The count of this clone is one. The chain is built from TRBV7-2 and TRBJ2-2; D remains unclear. Trimming took off 0 bases at V and 4 bases at J, with 12 bases between the two ends. The germline gives CDR1 SGHTA, CDR2 FQGNSA. This CDR3 has 16 residues. The CDR3 region has the DNA TGTGCCAGCAGCTTAGCGCTTCGGGTCCCCACCGGGGAGCTGTTTTTT. This gives the protein CASSLALRVPTGELFF.

For the CDR3, the DNA is TGCGCCAGCAGCTTGGCCTTAAGTAGAAAGTTCTTC. Translated, it gives CASSLALSRKFF. The V call is TRBV5-1, the J call TRBJ2-1; D remains ambiguous. The CDR3 is made up of 12 amino acids. Deletions cut 0 bases from V and 14 bases from J, with 12 bases between. Germline V lookup: CDR1 SGHRS, CDR2 YFSETQ.

The genes are TRBV19 and TRBJ1-2; 7 bases are shared with TRBD1. Germline CDR1 is LNHDA and CDR2 is SQIVND (reference sequence). The V gene end was trimmed by 5 bases and the J gene end by 3 bases; junction bases not matched to a gene: 9. This CDR3 region has 15 residues. Here the CDR3 reads CASSPQDRWDYGYTF. CDR3 DNA: TGTGCCAGTAGTCCTCAGGACAGGTGGGACTATGGCTACACCTTC. Using reference TRBV19 and TRBJ1-2 for the parts outside the CDR3, the full variable domain is DGGITQSPKYLFRKEGQNVTLSCEQNLNHDAMYWYRQDPGQGLRLIYYSQIVNDFQKGDIAEGYSVSREKKESFPLTVTSAQKNPTAFYLCASSPQDRWDYGYTFGSGTRLTVV.

CDR3 bases: TGTGCCAGCAGCTTAGGTGTCCCCATGGATACGCAGTATTTT. It is translated as CASSLGVPMDTQYF. The V call is TRBV11-2, the J call TRBJ2-3; D is undetermined. Trimming pared 1 base from V and 6 bases from J, leaving 11 bases between. This CDR3 has 14 amino acids. The germline CDR1 and CDR2 sequences are SGHAT and FQNNGV.

The chain's CDR3 is CASSVGRWDQPQHF. DNA for the CDR3: TGTGCCAGCAGTGTTGGGCGGTGGGATCAGCCCCAGCATTTT. This chain connects TRBV2 to TRBJ1-5; no reliable D call. Germline CDR1 is SNHLY and CDR2 is FYNNEI. V was trimmed by 4 bases and J by 5 bases, leaving 12 bases between them. CDR3 length: 14 residues.

V usage is TRBV6-5 and J usage is TRBJ2-5, with 9 bases that match TRBD1. CDR3 length equals 15 residues. V was clipped by 4 bases and J by 2 bases; unmatched bases: 5. Germline lookup yields CDR1 MNHEY and CDR2 SVGAGI. The CDR3 region is CASSSLTGGQETQYF. The DNA of the CDR3 is TGTGCCAGCAGTTCTTTGACAGGGGGTCAAGAGACCCAGTACTTC.

This chain uses TRBV15 with TRBJ2-5; 8 bases align to TRBD2. J was trimmed by 5 bases and V by 5 bases; bases with no gene match: 10. The CDR3 contains 15 residues. Germline values: CDR1 LNHNV, CDR2 YYDKDF (reference sequence). CDR3: CATSGGTSSGETQYF. The CDR3 DNA is TGTGCCACCAGCGGTGGGACTAGTTCGGGGGAGACCCAGTACTTC.

This clone appeared a single time. The genes are TRBV4-2 and TRBJ1-2; unclear D gene. There are 13 residues in the CDR3. Trimming stripped 0 bases from V and 5 bases from J, with 7 bases between. Germline CDR1 and CDR2: LGHNA and YNFKEQ. As DNA, the CDR3 is TGTGCCAGCAGCCAAGACCGGAGATATGGCTACACCTTC. It translates to CASSQDRRYGYTF.

V and J are TRBV29-1 and TRBJ2-3, with no clear D. Looked up from germline, CDR1 is SQVTM and CDR2 is ANQGSEA. Trimming cost V 7 bases and J 4 bases, with 9 bases left between them. The CDR3 contains 11 residues. The CDR3 region is CSGTVADTQYF. CDR3 DNA: TGCAGCGGAACTGTGGCAGATACGCAGTATTTT.

This rearrangement joins TRBV4-2 to TRBJ2-3; TRBD2 matches 7 bases. J lost 6 bases, V lost 0 bases, and 3 bases had no gene match. This CDR3 has 14 residues. Germline V CDR1 and CDR2: LGHNA, YNFKEQ. The CDR3 loop reads CASSQDQRDDTQYF. The CDR3 DNA is TGTGCCAGCAGCCAAGATCAGCGGGACGATACGCAGTATTTT.

The V gene is TRBV6-6, the J gene TRBJ1-1; maybe TRBD1 (5 bases). This CDR3 comprises 14 residues. Germline CDR1 is MNHNY and CDR2 is SVGAGI (reference sequence). Deletions cut 8 bases from V and 0 bases from J, with 13 bases between. This CDR3 is CASGQTVLNTEAFF. In DNA, the CDR3 is TGTGCCAGCGGCCAGACAGTATTGAACACTGAAGCTTTCTTT.

This chain connects TRBV13 to TRBJ2-1, with TRBD2 matching 12 bases. The CDR3 runs 15 residues. With V trimmed by 4 bases and J by 9 bases, 7 bases remained unmatched. Germline values: CDR1 PRHDT, CDR2 FYEKMQ (reference sequence). The CDR3 DNA reads TGTGCCAGCAGCTCCCGACTAGCGGGAGCGAGTGAGCAGTTCTTC. Protein sequence: CASSSRLAGASEQFF.

This chain uses TRBV5-1 with TRBJ2-2; D remains ambiguous. V lost 2 bases to trimming and J lost 4 bases, with 6 bases between them. CDR1 SGHRS and CDR2 YFSETQ come from the germline V gene. This CDR3 is built from 13 residues. The CDR3 nucleotides read TGCGCCAGCAGCTTCTGGGGCACCGGGGAGCTGTTTTTT. Residues: CASSFWGTGELFF.

The chain combines TRBV28 with TRBJ2-7; TRBD1 might be the D (5 bases). The V end was cut by 8 bases, the J end by 2 bases, with 13 bases between. The CDR3 has 13 residues. Germline-derived CDR1 and CDR2 are MDHEN and SYDVKM. CDR3 nucleotide sequence: TGTGCCAGCCGCTCAGGGCCGACCTACGAGCAGTACTTC. Its translation is CASRSGPTYEQYF.

V usage is TRBV10-3 and J usage is TRBJ2-7, with 8 bases that match TRBD2. Germline CDR1 and CDR2: ENHRY and SYGVKD. V shed 2 bases, J shed 0 bases, and the junction held 6 bases outside the gene matches. The CDR3 runs to 16 residues. The CDR3 DNA reads as TGTGCCATCAGTGAGCGGGGGGGGCAGGGCTCCTACGAGCAGTACTTC. It translates to CAISERGGQGSYEQYF.

The chain uses TRBV23-1 and TRBJ1-6; possible D gene TRBD1, 5 bases. TRBV23-1 is known as an ORF, though its function is uncertain. The CDR3 has 14 amino acids. Trimming removed 4 bases at V and 10 bases at J, with 14 bases between. The DNA of the CDR3 is TGCGCCAGCAGTCTTAACCCAGGGCACTCACCCCTCCACTTT. This translates into CASSLNPGHSPLHF.

The CDR3 spells CAWSTGTGSHTEAFF. As DNA, the CDR3 is TGTGCCTGGAGTACAGGGACAGGGTCACACACTGAAGCTTTCTTT. This chain uses TRBV30 with TRBJ1-1; 9 positions agree with TRBD1. The CDR3 length is 15 residues. Germline lookup yields CDR1 GTSNPN and CDR2 SVGIG (reference sequence). Trimming at V came to 2 bases and at J to 3 bases, leaving 7 bases not matched to a gene.

The J gene is TRBJ2-7, the V gene TRBV5-1; TRBD2 matches at 9 bases. The CDR3 length is 15 residues. With 0 bases clipped from V and 3 bases from J, the junction kept 4 bases outside the gene matches. Per germline, CDR1 SGHRS and CDR2 YFSETQ. The CDR3 sequence: CASSLGRGGNYEQYF. The CDR3 DNA reads TGCGCCAGCAGCTTGGGGCGGGGGGGGAACTACGAGCAGTACTTC.

This clone was seen only once. This chain joins TRBV3-1 (or the pseudogene TRBV3-2) and TRBJ1-2; the D is unclear. Germline-derived CDR1 and CDR2 are LGHDT and YNNKEL (reference sequence). The CDR3 extends over 12 amino acids. The V end was cut by 1 base, the J end by 8 bases, with 8 bases between. The CDR3 DNA follows: TGTGCCAGCAGCCAAGGGCTAAGGGGCTACACCTTC. It encodes CASSQGLRGYTF.

The V and J genes are TRBV19 and TRBJ1-4, with D unresolved. This CDR3 is 15 amino acids long. V was pared by 5 bases and J by 13 bases, with 23 bases between. Germline V CDR1 and CDR2: LNHDA, SQIVND (reference sequence). This chain's CDR3 is CASSVRTAASEGLFF. The CDR3 DNA sequence: TGTGCCAGTAGTGTCCGGACGGCGGCTAGTGAAGGACTGTTTTTT.

The J gene is TRBJ1-2, the V gene TRBV4-2; D ambiguous. The CDR3 covers 15 residues. With 0 bases removed from V and 8 bases from J, the gap between germline ends came to 16 bases. Germline V CDR1 and CDR2: LGHNA, YNFKEQ. CDR3 sequence: CASSQEDLVGGGYTF. The CDR3 DNA sequence: TGTGCCAGCAGCCAAGAAGATTTGGTCGGAGGGGGCTACACCTTC.

The chain is built from TRBV6-5 and TRBJ2-2, with 7 bases matching TRBD2. Germline assignment: CDR1 MNHEY and CDR2 SVGAGI. With V trimmed by 2 bases and J by 8 bases, 5 bases remained unmatched. The CDR3 is made up of 14 amino acids. Written as DNA, the CDR3 is TGTGCCAGCAGTTACGGGGGGGTAGTTGGGGAGCTGTTTTTT. This encodes CASSYGGVVGELFF.

This rearrangement joins TRBV11-2 to TRBJ1-2; D remains unclear. The CDR3 length is 13 residues. Germline V gene data show CDR1 as SGHAT and CDR2 as FQNNGV. Trimming shortened V by 5 bases and J by 2 bases, and 9 bases separated the two germline ends. The CDR3 reads CASSQARNYGYTF. CDR3 sequence (DNA): TGTGCCAGCAGCCAGGCGAGAAACTATGGCTACACCTTC.

This chain uses TRBV7-9 with TRBJ2-2, with unresolved D. The CDR3 consists of 13 residues. Germline V CDR1 and CDR2: SEHNR, FQNEAQ (reference sequence). V shed 2 bases and J shed 5 bases, with 6 bases lying between them. CDR3 protein: CASSLKSTGELFF. In nucleotides, the CDR3 is TGTGCCAGCAGCTTAAAGAGTACCGGGGAGCTGTTTTTT.

The DNA of the CDR3 is TGTGCCACCAGCAGAGGCCAGGGGGAGCTGTTTTTT. Translating it yields CATSRGQGELFF. V gene TRBV15 combines with J gene TRBJ2-2; no clear D. This CDR3 region has 12 residues. V dropped 1 base and J dropped 8 bases, with 5 bases sitting between them. Germline-derived CDR1 and CDR2 are LNHNV and YYDKDF (reference sequence).